The 3 T cell receptor beta chains below were found in one sample sequenced in a study of blood T cells in healthy people across ages (dated by TCRdb to the mid-2010s). The method was 5' RACE. Sequenced using an Illumina HiSeq 2500. The second PCR ran for roughly 6 to 11 cycles and used a J-beta primer mix along with a sample-barcoded 5' primer. Through fastp at Q25 and MiXCR, TCRdb rebuilt clones from the public reads, retaining in-frame beta chains. One record per CDR3 amino acid sequence lists the most common genes and DNA. The table for this sample lists some 700,000 distinct CDR3 sequences; roughly 20% of them were counted only once. Around 21% of the sample is taken by the ten largest. The sample consisted of blood. These receptors all come from a man between 65 and 80 years old in good health.

This clonotype showed up just a few times. The gene calls are TRBV28 and TRBJ1-5; D perhaps matches TRBD1 (5 bases). Germline V CDR1 and CDR2: MDHEN, SYDVKM. CDR3 length: 13 amino acids. Trimming left V 3 bases short and J 8 bases short, with 11 bases between. The CDR3 loop reads CASSLPGPKPQHF. The CDR3 nucleotides read TGTGCCAGCAGTTTGCCAGGGCCAAAGCCCCAGCATTTT.

This clonotype occurred once. The V and J genes are TRBV29-1 and TRBJ1-2; D gene unclear. V shed 0 bases and J shed 6 bases, with 8 bases lying between them. The germline V gene encodes CDR1 SQVTM and CDR2 ANQGSEA. CDR3 length: 12 amino acids. CDR3 loop: CSVEERENGYTF. Here the CDR3 DNA reads TGCAGCGTTGAAGAGAGAGAAAATGGCTACACCTTC.

This chain links TRBV11-2 with TRBJ2-3; tentatively, D is TRBD2 (6 bases). The V gene lost 1 base and the J gene lost 6 bases, with 17 bases spanning the gap. The CDR3 totals 16 residues. Germline CDR1 and CDR2: SGHAT and FQNNGV. The CDR3 sequence: CASSLVAGIVGDTQYF. In DNA, the CDR3 is TGTGCCAGCAGCTTAGTTGCGGGAATCGTGGGGGATACGCAGTATTTT.